This is a list of T cell receptor beta chains from one sample in a study of T cells in Graves' hyperthyroidism and ophthalmopathy. TCRdb re-called the multiplex PCR reads through MiXCR, storing one row per CDR3 protein. Of roughly 660,000 distinct CDR3 sequences listed, roughly 17% are singletons. The specimen was blood. These receptors originate from a man aged 45-65 years with Graves' hyperthyroidism. The CDR3 runs from the conserved cysteine through the conserved F or W. Fields, in order: V gene, D gene, clone size, J gene, CDR3 protein, CDR3 DNA. The D gene is left open where the match is weak. Clone size appears in some rows only: once, few, many, or a class for an expanded clone.

v_call: TRBV7-9
d_call: -
clone_size: -
j_call: TRBJ1-3
cdr3_aa: CASSLAWGPGNTIYF
cdr3_nt: TGTGCCAGCAGCTTAGCATGGGGGCCTGGAAACACCATATATTTT

v_call: TRBV28
d_call: -
clone_size: few
j_call: TRBJ2-7
cdr3_aa: CASSFRDNPYEQYF
cdr3_nt: TGTGCCAGCAGCTTCCGGGACAACCCCTACGAGCAGTACTTC

v_call: TRBV12-3/TRBV12-4
d_call: TRBD1
clone_size: many
j_call: TRBJ1-6
cdr3_aa: CASTEGQAYNSPLHF
cdr3_nt: TGTGCCAGCACCGAGGGACAGGCCTATAATTCACCCCTCCACTTT

v_call: TRBV2
d_call: TRBD2
clone_size: many
j_call: TRBJ2-1
cdr3_aa: CASRAGLEFQQFF
cdr3_nt: TGTGCCAGCAGGGCGGGACTAGAATTTCAGCAGTTCTTC

v_call: TRBV7-2
d_call: -
clone_size: -
j_call: TRBJ2-1
cdr3_aa: CASSSSSALNYNEQFF
cdr3_nt: TGTGCCAGCAGCTCCTCTAGCGCGCTCAATTACAATGAGCAGTTCTTC

v_call: TRBV19
d_call: TRBD1
clone_size: -
j_call: TRBJ1-5
cdr3_aa: CVSSIAPGTGNNQPQHF
cdr3_nt: TGTGTCAGTAGTATAGCACCCGGGACAGGGAACAATCAGCCCCAGCATTTT

v_call: TRBV6-2/TRBV6-3
d_call: -
clone_size: many
j_call: TRBJ2-7
cdr3_aa: CASTTGGSYEQYF
cdr3_nt: TGTGCCAGCACGACAGGAGGCTCCTACGAGCAGTACTTC

v_call: TRBV4-3
d_call: -
clone_size: -
j_call: TRBJ2-3
cdr3_aa: CASSQEGTLSDTQYF
cdr3_nt: TGCGCCAGCAGCCAAGAGGGGACCTTAAGCGATACGCAGTATTTT

v_call: TRBV9
d_call: -
clone_size: -
j_call: TRBJ2-5
cdr3_aa: CASSVGQWETQYF
cdr3_nt: TGTGCCAGCAGCGTAGGACAGTGGGAGACCCAGTACTTC

v_call: TRBV29-1
d_call: TRBD2
clone_size: few
j_call: TRBJ2-7
cdr3_aa: CSVGSGTSGIEQYF
cdr3_nt: TGCAGCGTTGGATCAGGGACTAGCGGGATCGAGCAGTACTTC

v_call: TRBV11-2
d_call: TRBD1
clone_size: many
j_call: TRBJ2-7
cdr3_aa: CASSLRFGTGDIEQYF
cdr3_nt: TGTGCCAGCAGCTTGCGTTTCGGGACAGGGGACATCGAGCAGTACTTC

v_call: TRBV15
d_call: -
clone_size: few
j_call: TRBJ1-3
cdr3_aa: CATSRESSGNTIYF
cdr3_nt: TGTGCCACCAGCAGAGAAAGCTCTGGAAACACCATATATTTT

v_call: TRBV2
d_call: -
clone_size: many
j_call: TRBJ2-1
cdr3_aa: CASRSGSRTYNEQFF
cdr3_nt: TGTGCCAGCAGGTCGGGATCGCGCACCTACAATGAGCAGTTCTTC

v_call: TRBV28
d_call: TRBD2
clone_size: -
j_call: TRBJ2-2
cdr3_aa: CASSPGLAGATNTGELFF
cdr3_nt: TGTGCCAGCAGCCCGGGACTAGCGGGAGCCACGAACACCGGGGAGCTGTTTTTT

v_call: TRBV7-2
d_call: TRBD2
clone_size: many
j_call: TRBJ2-3
cdr3_aa: CASSSPVAGGGDTQYF
cdr3_nt: TGTGCCAGCAGCTCCCCAGTAGCGGGAGGTGGAGATACGCAGTATTTT

v_call: TRBV29-1
d_call: TRBD2
clone_size: few
j_call: TRBJ2-1
cdr3_aa: CSVEEWLRTSGRSYNEQFF
cdr3_nt: TGCAGCGTTGAAGAGTGGTTGAGGACTAGCGGGAGATCCTACAATGAGCAGTTCTTC

v_call: TRBV9
d_call: -
clone_size: -
j_call: TRBJ1-5
cdr3_aa: CASSRDGAGNQPQHF
cdr3_nt: TGTGCCAGCAGCAGGGACGGGGCGGGCAATCAGCCCCAGCATTTT